What follows are 9 T cell receptor beta chains derived from one specimen sequenced in a study of blood T cells in healthy people across ages. Together with a sample-barcoded 5' primer, a J-beta primer mix was included in a second PCR lasting about 6 to 12 cycles. TCRdb itself ran the 5' RACE reads through MiXCR, one entry per CDR3 protein. This repertoire shows approximately 780,000 distinct CDR3 sequences, about 26% found once; its top ten account for around 2.9%. The same data also contributed to another study, on T cells of mothers and their children.

The sequenced sample consisted of blood. These receptors all come from a boy aged 5-17 years in good health.

J is TRBJ2-7 and V is TRBV9, with TRBD1 identical over 8 bases. The CDR3 totals 14 residues. CDR1 is SGDLS, CDR2 YYNGEE, per germline. V gave up 4 bases and J gave up 7 bases; unmatched junction bases: 10. CDR3 in amino acids: CASSKPSQGGEQYF. CDR3 DNA sequence: TGTGCCAGCAGCAAACCCTCACAGGGGGGTGAGCAGTACTTC.

This clonotype was found a few times. The chain is built from TRBV6-5 and TRBJ2-4; 9 bases fit TRBD1. The CDR3 is 14 residues long. The V segment lost 10 bases and the J segment 7 bases; nucleotides outside the gene matches: 11. CDR1 is MNHEY, CDR2 SVGAGI, per germline. In DNA, the CDR3 is TGTGCCACCCGAGCGGACAGGGGAAGGAACATTCAGTACTTC. It translates to CATRADRGRNIQYF.

This clonotype was recorded a few times. The V and J genes are TRBV25-1 and TRBJ2-4; no clear D. Trimming left V 1 base short and J 4 bases short, with 5 bases between. From germline, CDR1 is MGHDK and CDR2 SYGVNS. The CDR3 covers 13 residues. Written as DNA, the CDR3 is TGTGCCAGCAGTGAATTCGGAAAAAACATTCAGTACTTC. This translates into CASSEFGKNIQYF.

The chain joins TRBV20-1 to TRBJ2-5, with D maybe TRBD2 (5 bases). The better agreement between TRBJ2-7 and the DNA end casts doubt on the J call. The CDR3 covers 14 residues. The V gene's germline CDR1 is DFQATT and CDR2 SNEGSKA (reference sequence). The CDR3: CSASLPGSSYEQYF. The CDR3 DNA is TGCAGTGCTTCGCTCCCTGGGAGCTCCTACGAGCAGTACTTC.

The gene calls are TRBV15 and TRBJ2-5, with D possibly TRBD2 on 6 matching bases. Trimming removed 0 bases from V and 5 bases from J, with 13 bases in between. This CDR3 region has 15 residues. Germline V gene data show CDR1 as LNHNV and CDR2 as YYDKDF (reference sequence). The CDR3 protein is CATSRDFPAGETQYF. The CDR3 nucleotides read TGTGCCACCAGCAGAGACTTTCCTGCGGGGGAGACCCAGTACTTC.

V is TRBV10-3 and J is TRBJ1-2; 8 bases are a match to TRBD1. This CDR3 region has 16 residues. Germline values: CDR1 ENHRY, CDR2 SYGVKD. Trimming cost V 3 bases and J 4 bases; bases outside gene matches: 10. Written as DNA, the CDR3 is TGTGCCATCAGTGACTATTTGGGACAGGCGATCTATGGCTACACCTTC. It codes for CAISDYLGQAIYGYTF.

This clonotype appeared a few times. This rearrangement joins TRBV5-4 to TRBJ2-1, with a weak D call TRBD2 (5 bases). Judging by the DNA end, TRBJ2-5 fits better; the J call may be wrong. Germline loops: CDR1 SGHNT, CDR2 YYREEE (reference sequence). This CDR3 spans 14 amino acids. The DNA of the CDR3 is TGTGCCAGCAGCTCTTTCACTAGTCGAGAGACCCAGTACTTC. Amino acid sequence: CASSSFTSRETQYF.

This sequence joins TRBV7-9 and TRBJ1-3; D gene uncertain. V lost 6 bases and J 4 bases, leaving 10 bases between the germline ends. CDR1 and CDR2 from the germline V gene are SEHNR and FQNEAQ (reference sequence). The CDR3 loop spans 13 amino acids. Here the CDR3 reads CASRLRDGNTIYF. The DNA of the CDR3 is TGTGCCAGCAGGTTAAGAGACGGAAACACCATATATTTT.

This clonotype was observed a handful of times. V usage is TRBV7-6 and J usage is TRBJ2-5; no firm D call. The end of the DNA is better explained by TRBJ2-7, so the J call may be wrong. The germline gives CDR1 SGHVS, CDR2 FNYEAQ. The CDR3 is made up of 14 amino acids. The DNA of the CDR3 is TGTGCCAGCAACTTCAATCACCCAGCCTACGAGCAGTACTTC. Translated: CASNFNHPAYEQYF.